Listed below are T cell receptor beta chains from one sample, sequenced in a study of blood T cell repertoires in COVID-19. TCRdb's copy holds only in-frame clones and misses some; the assay was immunoSEQ multiplex PCR. This sample has a few hundred thousand clones, with roughly 86% found just once. Sequenced input: PBMCs or T cells enriched from blood (not recorded which). Receptor source: a man aged 40-50 years in a cohort exposed to, infected with or recovered from COVID-19 (not recorded which). CDR3s include the opening cysteine and the closing phenylalanine or tryptophan. Fields, in order: CDR3 protein, CDR3 DNA, V gene, clone size, J gene, D gene. D genes are given only for firm matches. Not all rows give a size; the values are once, few, many and, for expanded clones, a class.

cdr3_aa: CASSQEQWRETQYF
cdr3_nt: TGCGCCAGCAGCCAAGAACAATGGCGGGAGACCCAGTACTTC
v_call: TRBV4-1
clone_size: -
j_call: TRBJ2-5
d_call: -

cdr3_aa: CASSPTNSGSRVGGVQFF
cdr3_nt: TGTGCCAGCAGCCCCACCAATAGCGGGAGCCGCGTCGGGGGGGTGCAGTTCTTC
v_call: TRBV7-2
clone_size: -
j_call: TRBJ2-1
d_call: TRBD2

cdr3_aa: CASSDYEQYF
cdr3_nt: TGTGCCAGTAGCGACTACGAGCAGTACTTC
v_call: TRBV2
clone_size: -
j_call: TRBJ2-7
d_call: -

cdr3_aa: CASSFRSSGELFF
cdr3_nt: TGTGCCAGTAGTTTTAGATCCTCCGGGGAGCTGTTTTTT
v_call: TRBV19
clone_size: -
j_call: TRBJ2-2
d_call: -

cdr3_aa: CASSEEGAVNSPLHF
cdr3_nt: TGTGCCAGCAGTGAAGAGGGGGCCGTTAATTCACCCCTCCACTTT
v_call: TRBV6-1
clone_size: -
j_call: TRBJ1-6
d_call: TRBD1

cdr3_aa: CASSARRGFPSYEQYF
cdr3_nt: TGTGCCAGCAGTGCGCGAAGGGGCTTCCCGTCCTACGAGCAGTACTTC
v_call: TRBV2
clone_size: few
j_call: TRBJ2-7
d_call: -

cdr3_aa: CAWSDQQGQNQPQHF
cdr3_nt: TGTGCCTGGAGTGATCAACAGGGGCAAAATCAGCCCCAGCATTTT
v_call: TRBV30
clone_size: -
j_call: TRBJ1-5
d_call: TRBD1

cdr3_aa: CASSPRRASGVLYPTGELFF
cdr3_nt: TGTGCCAGCTCACCACGCCGCGCTAGCGGGGTCCTCTACCCCACCGGGGAGCTGTTTTTT
v_call: TRBV18
clone_size: -
j_call: TRBJ2-2
d_call: TRBD2

cdr3_aa: CASSTGVGQPQHF
cdr3_nt: TGTGCCAGTAGTACAGGGGTAGGGCAGCCCCAGCATTTT
v_call: TRBV19
clone_size: -
j_call: TRBJ1-5
d_call: -

cdr3_aa: CAISETGPRTEAFF
cdr3_nt: TGTGCCATCAGTGAGACAGGGCCGCGGACTGAAGCTTTCTTT
v_call: TRBV10-3
clone_size: -
j_call: TRBJ1-1
d_call: -

cdr3_aa: CASSLGGINSPLHF
cdr3_nt: TGTGCCAGCAGTTTAGGGGGGATTAATTCACCCCTCCACTTT
v_call: TRBV28
clone_size: -
j_call: TRBJ1-6
d_call: -

cdr3_aa: CASKGARTEAFF
cdr3_nt: TGTGCCAGCAAGGGGGCTCGGACTGAAGCTTTCTTT
v_call: TRBV6-5
clone_size: -
j_call: TRBJ1-1
d_call: TRBD1

cdr3_aa: CSASDIGRGTGELFF
cdr3_nt: TGCAGTGCTAGTGACATCGGGAGGGGTACCGGGGAGCTGTTTTTT
v_call: TRBV20-1
clone_size: -
j_call: TRBJ2-2
d_call: TRBD2

cdr3_aa: CASSYSPRSSYEQYF
cdr3_nt: TGTGCCAGCAGTTACTCTCCTAGATCCTCCTACGAGCAGTACTTC
v_call: TRBV6-5
clone_size: -
j_call: TRBJ2-7
d_call: -